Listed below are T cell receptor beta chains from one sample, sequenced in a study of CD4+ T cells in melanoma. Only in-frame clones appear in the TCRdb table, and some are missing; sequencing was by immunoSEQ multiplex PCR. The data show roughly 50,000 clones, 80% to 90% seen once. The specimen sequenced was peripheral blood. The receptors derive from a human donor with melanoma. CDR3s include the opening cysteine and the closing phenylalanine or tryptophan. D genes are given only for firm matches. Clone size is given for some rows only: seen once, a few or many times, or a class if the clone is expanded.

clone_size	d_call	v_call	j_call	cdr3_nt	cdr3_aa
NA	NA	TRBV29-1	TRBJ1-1	TGCAGCGTGGACAACCCAGGGGCCCCGAACACTGAAGCTTTCTTT	CSVDNPGAPNTEAFF
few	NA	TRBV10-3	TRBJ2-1	TGTGCCATCAGGCAGGGATACTACAATGAGCAGTTCTTC	CAIRQGYYNEQFF
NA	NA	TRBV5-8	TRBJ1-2	TGTGCCAGCAGCTCCGACAGTGTGAATAACTATGGCTACACCTTC	CASSSDSVNNYGYTF
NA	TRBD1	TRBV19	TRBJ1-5	TGTGCCAGTAGTATAGACCGGACAGGTGCGGGGGAGCCCCAGCATTTT	CASSIDRTGAGEPQHF
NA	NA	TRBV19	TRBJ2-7	TGTGCCAGTAGTATTGGCCCAAACGAGCAGTACTTC	CASSIGPNEQYF
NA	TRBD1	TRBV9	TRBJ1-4	TGTGCCAGCAGCGTAGGCCAGGGGGCCGGGGGGAATGAAAAACTGTTTTTT	CASSVGQGAGGNEKLFF
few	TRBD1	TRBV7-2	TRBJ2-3	TGTGCCAGCAGCTTAGTGTCCAGCAGGGGGCGCTTCCCAGATACGCAGTATTTT	CASSLVSSRGRFPDTQYF
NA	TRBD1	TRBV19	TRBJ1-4	TGTGCCAGTCAGGGGGGAGGAACAACTAATGAAAAACTGTTTTTT	CASQGGGTTNEKLFF
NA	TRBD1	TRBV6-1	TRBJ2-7	TGTGCCAGCAGTGTACTAGACAGGGGAGGCGAGCAGTACTTC	CASSVLDRGGEQYF
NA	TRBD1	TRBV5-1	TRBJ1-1	TGCGCCAGCAGTTGGACAGGGGAGAACACTGAAGCTTTCTTT	CASSWTGENTEAFF
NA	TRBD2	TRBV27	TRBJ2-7	TGTGCCAGCGGGCCTGAGGGAGGGGAGCAGTACTTC	CASGPEGGEQYF
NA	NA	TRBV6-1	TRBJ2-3	TGTGCCAGCAGTGAAGGGGGTTATTCTAGCACAGATACGCAGTATTTT	CASSEGGYSSTDTQYF
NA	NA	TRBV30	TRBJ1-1	TGTGCCTGGAAAAACCCCACAGGGCCCTTGGGCACTGAAGCTTTCTTT	CAWKNPTGPLGTEAFF
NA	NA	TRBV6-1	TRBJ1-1	TGTGCCAGCAGGGGTACAGGGTCCTACACTGAAGCTTTCTTT	CASRGTGSYTEAFF
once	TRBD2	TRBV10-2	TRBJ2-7	TGCGCCAGTTCGACTAGCGGGGGGGCCTGGACCTACGAGCAGTACTTC	CASSTSGGAWTYEQYF
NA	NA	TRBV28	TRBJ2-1	TGTGCCAGCAGGAATGAGGGTTCCCCCTACAATGAGCAGTTCTTC	CASRNEGSPYNEQFF
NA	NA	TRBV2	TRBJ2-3	TGTGCCAGCAACCGGGGCGGTGGAGATACGCAGTATTTT	CASNRGGGDTQYF
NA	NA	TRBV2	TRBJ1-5	TGTGCCAGCAGTGAACGAGGAGCGGGTCAGCCCCAGCATTTT	CASSERGAGQPQHF
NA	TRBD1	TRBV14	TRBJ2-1	TGTGCCAGCAGCCCCCACAGGGGGCCGTACAATGAGCAGTTCTTC	CASSPHRGPYNEQFF
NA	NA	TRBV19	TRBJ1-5	TGTGCCAGTAGTTCCAGGGGTTTAAGCAATCAGCCCCAGCATTTT	CASSSRGLSNQPQHF
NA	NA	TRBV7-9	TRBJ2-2	TGTGCCAGCAGCTTAGCGCGGAACACCGGGGAGCTGTTTTTT	CASSLARNTGELFF
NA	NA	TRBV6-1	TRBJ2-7	TGTGCCAGTTCGAAGGGGGGACGGTACGAGCAGTACTTC	CASSKGGRYEQYF
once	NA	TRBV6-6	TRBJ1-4	TGTGCCAGCAGTTTCACGTGGGTCAGGAATGAAAAACTGTTTTTT	CASSFTWVRNEKLFF
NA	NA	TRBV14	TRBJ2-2	TGTGCCAGCAGCCCAACCATTGCGAACACCGGGGAGCTGTTTTTT	CASSPTIANTGELFF
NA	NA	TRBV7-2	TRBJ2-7	TGTGCCAGCAGCTTAGAGGGACAGCAGTACTTC	CASSLEGQQYF
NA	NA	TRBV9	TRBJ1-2	TGTGCCAGCAGCGTAGCTACGGGGGGCAGGGGCTACACCTTC	CASSVATGGRGYTF
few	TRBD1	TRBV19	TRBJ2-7	TGTGCCAGTAACGGACAGGGGTCCTACGAGCAGTACTTC	CASNGQGSYEQYF
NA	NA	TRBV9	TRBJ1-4	TGTGCCAGCAGCGTAGGGGCAGGCAATGAAAAACTGTTTTTT	CASSVGAGNEKLFF
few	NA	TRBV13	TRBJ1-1	TGTGCCAGCAGCTTGGGGGGGATGAACACTGAAGCTTTCTTT	CASSLGGMNTEAFF
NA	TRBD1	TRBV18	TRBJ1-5	TGTGCCAGCTCACCACCTGGTATACAGGGGGGCAATCAGCCCCAGCATTTT	CASSPPGIQGGNQPQHF
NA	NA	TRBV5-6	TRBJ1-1	TGTGCCAGCAGCCCAGTACAGGGAGACGGCACTGAAGCTTTCTTT	CASSPVQGDGTEAFF
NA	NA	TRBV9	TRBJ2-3	TGTGCCAGCAGCGTAGCCGGCAGCACAGATACGCAGTATTTT	CASSVAGSTDTQYF
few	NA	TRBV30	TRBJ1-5	TGTGCCTGGAGTGGGGGGGACAATCAGCCCCAGCATTTT	CAWSGGDNQPQHF
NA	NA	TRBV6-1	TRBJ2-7	TGTGCCAGCAGTGAAAATGGGTGGGACCTCTTTTCCTACGAGCAGTACTTC	CASSENGWDLFSYEQYF
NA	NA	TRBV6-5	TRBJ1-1	TGTGCCAGCAGTTCCCCGGCGGGCACTGAAGCTTTCTTT	CASSSPAGTEAFF
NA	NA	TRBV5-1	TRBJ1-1	TGCGCCAGCAGCTTGGCTCACATGAACACTGAAGCTTTCTTT	CASSLAHMNTEAFF
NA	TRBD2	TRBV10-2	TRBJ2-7	TGCGCCAGCAGTGATTCCCCTAGCGGGTACTCCTACGAGCAGTACTTC	CASSDSPSGYSYEQYF
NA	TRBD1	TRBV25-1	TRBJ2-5	TGTGCCAGCAGTGAAGAGGGGACAGGGGGCTACGAGACCCAGTACTTC	CASSEEGTGGYETQYF
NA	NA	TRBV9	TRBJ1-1	TGTGCCAGCAGCCCTCAGGGGTCCCGGCAAACCACTGAAGCTTTCTTT	CASSPQGSRQTTEAFF
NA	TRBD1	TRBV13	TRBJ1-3	TGTGCCAGCAGCCGAAAGGGGACAGGGCATATCTCTGGAAACACCATATATTTT	CASSRKGTGHISGNTIYF
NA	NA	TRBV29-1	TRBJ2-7	TGCAGCGTTGTGGGCAGGGCCCCCTCTATGGACGAGCAGTACTTC	CSVVGRAPSMDEQYF
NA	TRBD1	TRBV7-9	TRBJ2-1	TGTGCCAGCAGCACCTCTACAGGGGTCCTAGGAAATGAGCAGTTCTTC	CASSTSTGVLGNEQFF
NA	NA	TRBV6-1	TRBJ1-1	TGTGCCAACACCTTATGGGAGAACACTGAAGCTTTCTTT	CANTLWENTEAFF
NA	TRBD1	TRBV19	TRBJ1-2	TGTGCCAGTACCACGGGCCTGACAGGGAGCCTTAACTATGGCTACACCTTC	CASTTGLTGSLNYGYTF
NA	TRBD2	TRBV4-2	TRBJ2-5	TGTGCCAGCAGCCAAGATCCTTTGGGGGGGGTAAAAGAGACCCAGTACTTC	CASSQDPLGGVKETQYF
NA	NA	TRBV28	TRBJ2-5	TGTGCCAGCAGTAAGGGATTTCCAGAGACCCAGTACTTC	CASSKGFPETQYF
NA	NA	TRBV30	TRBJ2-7	TGTGCCTGGAGTTCCGAAGGCGTAATGCCCTACGAGCAGTACTTC	CAWSSEGVMPYEQYF
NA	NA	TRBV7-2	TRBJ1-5	TGTGCCAGCAGCTTAGTCCCGAGTCAGCCCCAGCATTTT	CASSLVPSQPQHF
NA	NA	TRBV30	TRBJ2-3	TGTGCCTCCGGAGACGGGGCGTCGCATACGCAGTATTTT	CASGDGASHTQYF
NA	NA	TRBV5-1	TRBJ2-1	TGCGCCAGCAGCATAGACAATGAGCAGTTCTTC	CASSIDNEQFF
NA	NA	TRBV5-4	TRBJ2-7	TGTGCCAGCAGCTCCATGGGGGCCTCCTACGAGCAGTACTTC	CASSSMGASYEQYF
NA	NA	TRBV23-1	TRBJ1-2	TGCGCCAGCGGACTTTGGACAGAGATCTATGGCTACACCTTC	CASGLWTEIYGYTF
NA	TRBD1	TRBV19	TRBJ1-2	TGTGCCAGTAGTATAGGTGTGACAGGGGCGATCTATGGCTACACCTTC	CASSIGVTGAIYGYTF